Below, one T cell receptor beta chain is given with its context. The antigen is not known. Measured with immunoSEQ multiplex PCR; TCRdb has only the in-frame clones, and not every one. The sample yields 77,000 or so clones, roughly 90% seen once. The sample belongs to a study of OX40 agonist ivuxolimab in advanced cancers. Across the whole study: Patients received intravenous ivuxolimab every 2 weeks at 0.01 to 10 mg/kg. Partial responses were recorded for three patients, including one with hepatocellular carcinoma and two with cutaneous melanoma. Enrolled patients in dose escalation had cancers that were hepatocellular carcinoma, melanoma, renal cell or head and neck cancer.

Whole-study findings and limits: More expanded clones were seen, on average, in CD8+ T cells than in CD4+.

Trimming removed 2 bases from V and 3 bases from J; junction bases left unmatched: 2. CDR1 and CDR2 (germline): GTSNPN, SVGIG (reference sequence). The CDR3 runs to 13 residues. The TCR was taken from an adult with an advanced solid tumor such as melanoma, head and neck, liver or kidney cancer. The chain uses TRBV30 and TRBJ2-7, with 9 bases lining up with TRBD1. Sequenced here: CD4+ or CD8+ T cells sorted from blood, sampled in a trial of the OX40 agonist ivuxolimab. The CDR3 bases are TGTGCCTGGAGTAGGGGACAGGGCTACGAGCAGTACTTC. It specifies CAWSRGQGYEQYF.